One and the same sample provided the 20 T cell receptor beta chains below, sequenced in a study of T cell repertoires in cytomegalovirus infection. One entry per CDR3 protein results from TCRdb running MiXCR on the reads. The sample records 900,000 to 950,000 distinct CDR3 sequences, around 29% being singletons. Their antigens are not known. The sequences come from cultured CD8+ T cells from PBMCs, collected from culture after CMV antigen stimulation. The source of these receptors is a human donor in good health (CMV status not recorded). Some clones in this sample may be carry-over from other donors' samples.

The chain couples TRBV19 to TRBJ1-1; possible D gene TRBD1, 5 bases. This CDR3 has 15 residues. V lost 3 bases to trimming and J lost 3 bases, with 14 bases between them. Germline values: CDR1 LNHDA, CDR2 SQIVND (reference sequence). The CDR3 DNA sequence: TGTGCCAGTAGTATGGTTTGGGGCGCGGACACTGAAGCTTTCTTT. Amino acid sequence: CASSMVWGADTEAFF.

This clonotype was detected a few times. The chain uses TRBV10-2 and TRBJ2-7, with TRBD1 identical over 7 bases. Trimming at V came to 3 bases and at J to 3 bases, leaving 2 bases not matched to a gene. This CDR3 has 13 residues. CDR1 is WSHSY and CDR2 is SAAADI in the germline V gene. The CDR3 nucleotides read TGCGCCAGCAGTGAAAACAGGGGCTACGAGCAGTACTTC. Its translation: CASSENRGYEQYF.

The chain carries TRBV12-3 or TRBV12-4 and TRBJ2-5; possible D gene TRBD2, 5 bases. The CDR3 is made up of 17 amino acids. V was trimmed by 1 base and J by 2 bases, leaving 17 bases between them. This CDR3 is CASSLVPNPTRQETQYF. The CDR3 DNA sequence: TGTGCCAGCAGTTTAGTCCCCAACCCAACTAGACAAGAGACCCAGTACTTC.

This chain links TRBV4-2 with TRBJ1-1, with D uncertain. Trimming cost V 0 bases and J 2 bases, with 16 bases left between them. The CDR3 runs 17 residues. Germline-derived CDR1 and CDR2 are LGHNA and YNFKEQ. The CDR3 sequence is CASSQDPDPLRNTEAFF. The CDR3 DNA reads TGTGCCAGCAGCCAAGACCCCGATCCCTTACGAAACACTGAAGCTTTCTTT.

The chain is built from TRBV12-3 or TRBV12-4 and TRBJ2-1; no clear D gene. Trimming removed 3 bases from V and 0 bases from J, with 18 bases in between. CDR3 size: 18 residues. CDR3 region: CASSLVPLYSSSYNEQFF. The CDR3 DNA reads TGTGCCAGCAGTTTGGTCCCACTATACTCATCCTCCTACAATGAGCAGTTCTTC.

The rearrangement links TRBV15 to TRBJ1-3; TRBD1 might be the D (6 bases). CDR3 size: 17 residues. The V gene's germline CDR1 is LNHNV and CDR2 YYDKDF (reference sequence). V lost 1 base and J 0 bases, leaving 13 bases between the germline ends. DNA of the CDR3: TGTGCCACCAGCAGAGCGGGGACACCCAGCTCTGGAAACACCATATATTTT. Residues: CATSRAGTPSSGNTIYF. Looking up the rest from reference TRBV15 and TRBJ1-3 gives the full variable domain: DAMVIQNPRYQVTQFGKPVTLSCSQTLNHNVMYWYQQKSSQAPKLLFHYYDKDFNNEADTPDNFQSRRPNTSFCFLDIRSPGLGDTAMYLCATSRAGTPSSGNTIYFGEGSWLTVV.

Concerning this clonotype itself: A much larger clone differs by one base, so this may be a read error. Since no conserved phenylalanine or tryptophan closes the CDR3, a read error is the likely cause. The chain carries TRBV7-6 and TRBJ1-1; unclear D gene. The CDR3 loop spans 12 amino acids. Germline values: CDR1 SGHVS, CDR2 FNYEAQ. V gave up 4 bases and J gave up 6 bases, with 9 bases separating them. CDR3 nucleotide sequence: TGTGCCAGCAGCTCCAAGCCGGCTGAAGCTTTCTCT. Protein sequence: CASSSKPAEAFS.

V gene TRBV4-1 combines with J gene TRBJ1-1, with 7 bases aligning to TRBD1. V shed 0 bases, J shed 8 bases, and the junction held 6 bases outside the gene matches. Per germline, CDR1 MGHRA and CDR2 YSYEKL. The CDR3 has 14 residues. CDR3 sequence: CASSQDWPGQEAFF. CDR3 nucleotides: TGCGCCAGCAGCCAAGATTGGCCGGGACAGGAAGCTTTCTTT.

J is TRBJ1-1 and V is TRBV20-1; the D gene is possibly TRBD1 (5 bases). The CDR3 has 14 residues. Trimming shortened V by 0 bases and J by 2 bases, and 10 bases separated the two germline ends. CDR1 and CDR2 (germline): DFQATT, SNEGSKA (reference sequence). The CDR3 DNA reads TGCAGTGCTAGAGATAAGGACATCAACACTGAAGCTTTCTTT. Its protein is CSARDKDINTEAFF.

This clonotype was observed a few times. This sequence joins TRBV7-8 and TRBJ2-3, with D unresolved. The length of the CDR3 is 14 residues. Per the germline V gene, CDR1 is SGHVS and CDR2 is FQNEAQ. The V end was cut by 6 bases, the J end by 1 base, with 11 bases between. The CDR3 nucleotides read TGTGCCAGCAGTATGGAGTCCCGCACAGATACGCAGTATTTT. Translating gives CASSMESRTDTQYF.

The sample holds a few counts of this clonotype. The gene calls are TRBV19 and TRBJ1-1; perhaps TRBD1 as D (6 bases). CDR3 size: 13 residues. Trimming cost V 3 bases and J 5 bases, with 10 bases left between them. Germline V gene lookup returns CDR1 LNHDA and CDR2 SQIVND (reference sequence). CDR3 protein: CASSIGTRTEAFF. The DNA for the CDR3 is TGTGCCAGTAGTATCGGGACAAGGACTGAAGCTTTCTTT.

This clonotype was observed a handful of times. The chain links TRBV7-9 to TRBJ1-2, with D uncertain. This CDR3 region has 14 residues. Per germline, CDR1 SEHNR and CDR2 FQNEAQ (reference sequence). V was clipped by 5 bases and J by 4 bases, with 14 bases between them. The CDR3 nucleotides read TGTGCCAGCAGCCTTAACTGGAGGGTCTATGGCTACACCTTC. Its protein product is CASSLNWRVYGYTF.

This clonotype showed up just a few times. The chain joins TRBV7-6 to TRBJ1-6, with D unclear. The CDR3 totals 17 residues. The germline V gene has CDR1 SGHVS and CDR2 FNYEAQ. The V and J ends lost 5 bases and 0 bases respectively, with 14 bases between them. In DNA form, the CDR3 reads TGTGCCAGCAGCCAGGTGGGCCCCAGCTCCTATAATTCACCCCTCCACTTT. It codes for CASSQVGPSSYNSPLHF.

This clonotype was observed at least ten times. The rearrangement uses TRBV7-2 and TRBJ1-2, with D maybe TRBD1 (5 bases). Germline V gene sequence: CDR1 SGHTA, CDR2 FQGNSA. The CDR3 is 18 amino acids. V dropped 2 bases and J dropped 4 bases, with 23 bases sitting between them. The CDR3 here is CASSLRGTASVLFYGYTF. CDR3 bases: TGTGCCAGCAGCTTAAGGGGCACCGCGTCGGTCCTGTTCTATGGCTACACCTTC.

This chain links TRBV27 with TRBJ2-3; 7 bases match TRBD2. CDR3 size: 14 residues. Germline-derived CDR1 and CDR2 are MNHEY and SMNVEV (reference sequence). Trimming took 6 bases from V and 2 from J; bases not matched to a gene: 5. The CDR3 sequence: CASRGAGYTDTQYF. The CDR3 bases are TGTGCCAGCAGGGGAGCGGGGTACACAGATACGCAGTATTTT.

This clonotype showed up many times. This chain connects TRBV4-2 to TRBJ1-2; D gene ambiguous. Trimming left V 3 bases short and J 3 bases short, with 14 bases between. CDR1 LGHNA and CDR2 YNFKEQ come from the germline V gene. The CDR3 has 15 residues. The CDR3 region has the DNA TGTGCCAGCAGCCACCTAGGGAGTGGGGACTATGGCTACACCTTC. Residues: CASSHLGSGDYGYTF.

The chain combines TRBV7-9 with TRBJ1-2, with D hard to call. The CDR3 sequence is 14 residues long. The V gene lost 2 bases and the J gene lost 8 bases, with 15 bases spanning the gap. CDR1 SEHNR and CDR2 FQNEAQ come from the germline V gene (reference sequence). Here the CDR3 DNA reads TGTGCCAGCAGCTTACCCACAAATACGGGAGGCTACACCTTC. It yields the protein CASSLPTNTGGYTF.

The CDR3 region has the DNA TGCGCCAGCAGCCAAGATTTATACACAGATACGCAGTATTTT. This sequence encodes CASSQDLYTDTQYF. The chain has TRBV4-1 and TRBJ2-3; D not certain. This CDR3 comprises 14 residues. The V gene's germline CDR1 is MGHRA and CDR2 YSYEKL. With 0 bases removed from V and 2 bases from J, the gap between germline ends came to 6 bases.

This clonotype was seen only a few times. The rearrangement joins TRBV6-1 to TRBJ2-7; D is possibly TRBD1 (6 bases). Trimming stripped 5 bases from V and 11 bases from J, with 22 bases between. The CDR3 totals 14 residues. The germline V gene encodes CDR1 MNHNS and CDR2 SASEGT. CDR3 sequence: CASSSFRHTGIEYV. The DNA for the CDR3 is TGTGCCAGCAGTTCCTTTCGCCACACAGGGATTGAGTACGTC.

A few counts support this clonotype. The chain combines TRBV20-1 with TRBJ1-1; D may be TRBD1 (5 bases). The germline CDR1 and CDR2 sequences are DFQATT and SNEGSKA (reference sequence). V lost 6 bases to trimming and J lost 1 base, with 15 bases between them. The CDR3 runs 14 residues. The chain's CDR3 is CSADEDGANTEAFF. CDR3 DNA sequence: TGCAGTGCGGACGAGGACGGGGCGAACACTGAAGCTTTCTTT.